The clone carrying this T cell receptor (beta chain) was picked up many times. Its antigen remains unidentified. The entry originates in a study of regulatory T cells in long-lasting Graves disease. Study-wide results and caveats: Limited samples may have lowered accuracy.

Per germline, CDR1 SGHAT and CDR2 FQNNGV. V lost 2 bases and J lost 10; bases outside the gene matches: 5. This CDR3 is built from 15 residues. The time point was: newly diagnosed GD, antithyroid drugs for less than 3 months. Construction of the TCR library relied on RNA isolated from PBMCs. American Thyroid Association guidelines were used to diagnose Graves' disease. Construction of TCR beta libraries relied on iRepertoire HTBI primers and on Arm-PCR targeting CDR3 regions. TCRdb used MiXCR to reprocess the multiplex PCR reads, holding one entry per CDR3 protein. The top ten hold approximately 25% of the sample, which has some 500,000 distinct CDR3 sequences, roughly 15% seen once. The data were also submitted as part of a second study, on T cells in Graves' hyperthyroidism and ophthalmopathy. Per that study: Primed by the HTBI set, a first-round RT-PCR was run on the TCR CDR3. Blood shared most expanded thyroid clonotypes above 0.001.

The rearrangement links TRBV11-2 to TRBJ2-1, with 13 positions matching TRBD2. This receptor was taken from a middle-aged woman with Graves disease. The material was peripheral blood mononuclear cells (PBMCs), obtained at new diagnosis, from a patient treated with antithyroid drugs. The CDR3 spells CASSLRLAGGGEQFF. CDR3 in DNA: TGTGCCAGCAGCTTACGACTAGCGGGGGGTGGAGAGCAGTTCTTC.